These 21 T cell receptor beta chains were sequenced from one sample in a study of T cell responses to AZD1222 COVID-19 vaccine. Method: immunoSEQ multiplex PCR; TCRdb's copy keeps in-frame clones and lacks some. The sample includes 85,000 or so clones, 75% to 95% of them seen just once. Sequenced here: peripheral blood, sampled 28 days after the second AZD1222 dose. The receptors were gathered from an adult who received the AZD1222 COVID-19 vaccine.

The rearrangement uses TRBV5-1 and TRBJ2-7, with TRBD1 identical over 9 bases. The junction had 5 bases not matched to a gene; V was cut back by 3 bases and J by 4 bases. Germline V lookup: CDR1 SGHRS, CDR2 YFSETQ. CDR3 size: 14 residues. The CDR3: CASSSNRGPYEQYF. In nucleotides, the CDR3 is TGCGCCAGCAGCTCGAACAGGGGGCCATACGAGCAGTACTTC.

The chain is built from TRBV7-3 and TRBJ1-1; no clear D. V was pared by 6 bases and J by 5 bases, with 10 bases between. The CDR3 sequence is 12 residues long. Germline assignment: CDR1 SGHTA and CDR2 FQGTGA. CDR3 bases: TGTGCCAGCAGTACGGGTGGGACTGAAGCTTTCTTT. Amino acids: CASSTGGTEAFF.

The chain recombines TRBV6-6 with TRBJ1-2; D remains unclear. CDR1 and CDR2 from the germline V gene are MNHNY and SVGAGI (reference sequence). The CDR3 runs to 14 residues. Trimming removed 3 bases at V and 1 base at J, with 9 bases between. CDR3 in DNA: TGTGCCAGCAGTTATACGGGGTTTAACTATGGCTACACCTTC. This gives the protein CASSYTGFNYGYTF.

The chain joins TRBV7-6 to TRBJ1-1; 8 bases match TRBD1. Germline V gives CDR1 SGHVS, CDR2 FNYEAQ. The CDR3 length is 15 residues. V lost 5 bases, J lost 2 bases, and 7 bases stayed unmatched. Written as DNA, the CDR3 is TGTGCCAGCAGCCCGGGGACAGGCGTAAACACTGAAGCTTTCTTT. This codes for CASSPGTGVNTEAFF.

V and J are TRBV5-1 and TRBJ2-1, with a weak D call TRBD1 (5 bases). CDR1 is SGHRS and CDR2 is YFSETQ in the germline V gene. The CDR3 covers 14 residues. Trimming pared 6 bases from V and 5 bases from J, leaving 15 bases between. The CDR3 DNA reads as TGCGCCAGCACCCTCTTGCCAGGGCACAATGAGCAGTTCTTC. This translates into CASTLLPGHNEQFF.

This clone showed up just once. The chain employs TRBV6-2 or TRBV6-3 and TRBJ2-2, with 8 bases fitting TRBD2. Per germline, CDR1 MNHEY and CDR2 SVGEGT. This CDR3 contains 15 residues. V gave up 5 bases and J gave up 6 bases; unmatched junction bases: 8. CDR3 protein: CASSAQGLVAGELFF. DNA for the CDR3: TGTGCCAGCAGTGCCCAGGGACTAGTTGCCGGGGAGCTGTTTTTT.

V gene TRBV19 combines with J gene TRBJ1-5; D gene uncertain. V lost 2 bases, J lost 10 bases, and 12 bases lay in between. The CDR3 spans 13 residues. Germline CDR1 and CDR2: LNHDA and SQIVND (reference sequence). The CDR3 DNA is TGTGCCAGTAGTATAAGCCCCACGAGTCCCCAGCATTTT. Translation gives CASSISPTSPQHF.

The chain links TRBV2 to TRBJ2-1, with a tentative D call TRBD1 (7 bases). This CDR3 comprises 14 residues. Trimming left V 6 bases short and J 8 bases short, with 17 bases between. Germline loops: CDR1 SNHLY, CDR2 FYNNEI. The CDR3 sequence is CASSEQGGWDEQFF. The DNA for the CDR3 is TGTGCCAGCAGCGAGCAGGGGGGCTGGGATGAGCAGTTCTTC.

The CDR3 nucleotides read TGTGCCAGCAGTTACTTTCGGGGGGCAGGGCCAGAGACCCAGTACTTC. It specifies CASSYFRGAGPETQYF. The V and J genes are TRBV6-5 and TRBJ2-5, with D possibly matching TRBD2 (7 bases). The ends were cut back, 1 base at V and 4 bases at J, with 16 bases in the middle. CDR1 is MNHEY, CDR2 SVGAGI, per germline. CDR3 length equals 16 residues.

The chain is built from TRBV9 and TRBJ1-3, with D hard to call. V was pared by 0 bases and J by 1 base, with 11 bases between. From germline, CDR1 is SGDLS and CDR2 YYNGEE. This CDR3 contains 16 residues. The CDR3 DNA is TGTGCCAGCAGCGTAGACATACGGGGTTCTGGAAACACCATATATTTT. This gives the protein CASSVDIRGSGNTIYF.

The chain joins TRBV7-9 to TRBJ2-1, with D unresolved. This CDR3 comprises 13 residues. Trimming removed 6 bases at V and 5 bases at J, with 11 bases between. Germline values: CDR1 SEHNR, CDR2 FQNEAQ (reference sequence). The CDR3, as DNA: TGTGCCAGCAGACACACATTGAACAATGAGCAGTTCTTC. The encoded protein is CASRHTLNNEQFF.

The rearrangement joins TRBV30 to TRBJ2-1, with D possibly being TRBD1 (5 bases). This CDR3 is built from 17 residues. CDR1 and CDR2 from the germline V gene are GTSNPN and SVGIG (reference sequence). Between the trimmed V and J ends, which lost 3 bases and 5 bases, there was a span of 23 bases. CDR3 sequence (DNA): TGTGCCTGGAGCTCCCACATAGGCAGGGTCAAGGACAATGAGCAGTTCTTC. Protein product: CAWSSHIGRVKDNEQFF.

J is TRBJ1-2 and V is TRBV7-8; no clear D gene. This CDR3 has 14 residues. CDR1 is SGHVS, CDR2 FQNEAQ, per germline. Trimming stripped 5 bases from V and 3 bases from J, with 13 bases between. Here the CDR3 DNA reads TGTGCCAGCAGCCCTAGCGGCACCTACTATGGCTACACCTTC. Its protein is CASSPSGTYYGYTF.

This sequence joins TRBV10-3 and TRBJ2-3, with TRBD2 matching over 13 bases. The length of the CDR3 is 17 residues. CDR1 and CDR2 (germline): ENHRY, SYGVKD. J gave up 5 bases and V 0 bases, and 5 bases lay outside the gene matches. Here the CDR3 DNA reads TGTGCCATCAGTGAGTCCAGGACTAGCGGGAGATTAGATACGCAGTATTTT. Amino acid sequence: CAISESRTSGRLDTQYF.

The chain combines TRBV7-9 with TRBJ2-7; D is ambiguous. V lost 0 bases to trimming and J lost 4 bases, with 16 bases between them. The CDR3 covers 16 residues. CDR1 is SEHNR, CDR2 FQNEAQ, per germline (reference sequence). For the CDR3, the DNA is TGTGCCAGCAGCTTAGCGTTGCAGGCCCGCGAGTACGAGCAGTACTTC. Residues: CASSLALQAREYEQYF.

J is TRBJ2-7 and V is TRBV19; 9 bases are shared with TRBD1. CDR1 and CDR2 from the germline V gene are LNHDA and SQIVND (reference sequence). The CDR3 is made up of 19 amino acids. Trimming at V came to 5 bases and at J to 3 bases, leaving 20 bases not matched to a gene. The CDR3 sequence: CASSPAGQGAYGGGYEQYF. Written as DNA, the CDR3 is TGTGCCAGTAGTCCTGCGGGACAGGGAGCTTATGGGGGAGGCTACGAGCAGTACTTC.

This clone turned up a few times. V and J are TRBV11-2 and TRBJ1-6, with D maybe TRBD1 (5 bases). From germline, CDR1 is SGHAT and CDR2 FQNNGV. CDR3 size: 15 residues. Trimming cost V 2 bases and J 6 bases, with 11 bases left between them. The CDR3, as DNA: TGTGCCAGCAGCTTATTGCGACAGAGTAATTCACCCCTCCACTTT. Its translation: CASSLLRQSNSPLHF.

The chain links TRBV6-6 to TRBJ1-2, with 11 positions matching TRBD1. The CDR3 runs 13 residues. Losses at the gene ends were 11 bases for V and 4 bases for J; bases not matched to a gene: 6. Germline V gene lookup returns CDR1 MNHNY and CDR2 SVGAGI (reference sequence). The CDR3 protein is CAGSGTGGYGYTF. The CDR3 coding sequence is TGTGCCGGTTCCGGGACAGGGGGCTATGGCTACACCTTC.

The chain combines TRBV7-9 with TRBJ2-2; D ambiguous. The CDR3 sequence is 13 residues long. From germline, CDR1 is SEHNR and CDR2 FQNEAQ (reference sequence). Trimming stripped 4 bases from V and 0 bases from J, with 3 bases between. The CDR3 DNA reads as TGTGCCAGCAGCTCACCGAACACCGGGGAGCTGTTTTTT. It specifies CASSSPNTGELFF.

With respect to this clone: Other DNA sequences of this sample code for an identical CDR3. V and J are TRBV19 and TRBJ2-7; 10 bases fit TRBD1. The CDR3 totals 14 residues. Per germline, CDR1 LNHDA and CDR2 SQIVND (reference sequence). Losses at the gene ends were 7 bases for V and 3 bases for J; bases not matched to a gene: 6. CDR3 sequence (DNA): TGTGCCAGTACCCCGACAGGGGGCATCTACGAGCAGTACTTC. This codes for CASTPTGGIYEQYF.

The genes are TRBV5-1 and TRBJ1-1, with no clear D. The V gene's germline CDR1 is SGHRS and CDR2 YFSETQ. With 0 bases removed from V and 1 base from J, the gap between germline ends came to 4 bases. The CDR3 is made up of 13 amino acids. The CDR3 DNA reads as TGCGCCAGCAGCTTGGTTAGGAACACTGAAGCTTTCTTT. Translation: CASSLVRNTEAFF.